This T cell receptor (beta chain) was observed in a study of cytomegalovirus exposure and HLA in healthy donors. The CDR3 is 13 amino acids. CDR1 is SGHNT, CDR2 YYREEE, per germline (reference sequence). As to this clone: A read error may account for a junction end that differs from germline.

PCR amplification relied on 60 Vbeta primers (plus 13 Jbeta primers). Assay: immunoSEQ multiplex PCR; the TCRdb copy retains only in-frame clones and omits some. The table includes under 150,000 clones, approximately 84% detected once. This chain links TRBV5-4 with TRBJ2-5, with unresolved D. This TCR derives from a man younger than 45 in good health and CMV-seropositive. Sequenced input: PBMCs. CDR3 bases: TGTGCCAGCAGCTTCGGCCAACAAGAGACTCAGTACTTC. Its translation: CASSFGQQETQYF.